Listed here is a single TCR beta chain. With 2 bases clipped from V and 10 bases from J, the junction kept 3 bases outside the gene matches. CDR3 length: 12 residues. Germline V CDR1 and CDR2: GTSNPN, SVGIG (reference sequence). The entry originates in a study of blood T cell repertoires in COVID-19. TCRdb's table, derived via immunoSEQ multiplex PCR, lists solely in-frame clones and lacks some. The table records approximately 250,000 clones, 88% of them present only once. The receptor comes from a woman between 55 and 75 years old in a cohort exposed to, infected with or recovered from COVID-19 (not recorded which). The sequencing input was PBMCs or T cells enriched from blood (not recorded which). The chain combines TRBV30 with TRBJ2-1; 9 bases fit TRBD2. As DNA, the CDR3 is TGTGCCTGGAGTAAGACTAGCGGCGAGCAGTTCTTC. Translated, it gives CAWSKTSGEQFF.